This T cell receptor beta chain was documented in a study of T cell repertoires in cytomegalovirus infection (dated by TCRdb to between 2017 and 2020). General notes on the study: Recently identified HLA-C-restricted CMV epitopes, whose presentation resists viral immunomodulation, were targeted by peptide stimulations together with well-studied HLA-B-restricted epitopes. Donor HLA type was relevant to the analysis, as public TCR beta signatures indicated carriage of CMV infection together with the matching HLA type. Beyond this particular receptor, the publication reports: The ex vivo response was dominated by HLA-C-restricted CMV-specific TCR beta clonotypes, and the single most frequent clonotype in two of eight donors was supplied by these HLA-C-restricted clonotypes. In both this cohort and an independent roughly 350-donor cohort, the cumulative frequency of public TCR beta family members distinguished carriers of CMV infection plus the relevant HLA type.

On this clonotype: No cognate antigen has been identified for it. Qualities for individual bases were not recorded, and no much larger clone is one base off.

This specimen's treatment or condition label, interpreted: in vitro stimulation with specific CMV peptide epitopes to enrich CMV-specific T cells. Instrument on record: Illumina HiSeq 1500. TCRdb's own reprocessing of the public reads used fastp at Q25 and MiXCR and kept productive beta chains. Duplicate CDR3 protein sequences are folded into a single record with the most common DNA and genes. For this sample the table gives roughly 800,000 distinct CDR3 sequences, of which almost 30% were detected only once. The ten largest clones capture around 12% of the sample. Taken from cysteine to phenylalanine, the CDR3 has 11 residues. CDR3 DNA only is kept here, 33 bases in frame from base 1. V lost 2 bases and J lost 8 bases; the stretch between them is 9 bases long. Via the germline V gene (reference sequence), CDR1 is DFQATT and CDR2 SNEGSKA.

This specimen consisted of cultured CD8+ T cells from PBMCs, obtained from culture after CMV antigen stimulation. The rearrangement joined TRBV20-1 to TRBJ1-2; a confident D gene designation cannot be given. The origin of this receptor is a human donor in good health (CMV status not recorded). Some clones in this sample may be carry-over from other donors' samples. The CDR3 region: CSARTAYGYTF. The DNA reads TGCAGTGCTAGAACAGCTTACGGCTACACCTTC.